Sequencing of this T cell receptor (beta chain) was carried out in a study of blood T cell repertoires in COVID-19. The table lists this clone with a few counts. Per the authors' pipeline: For nucleated cells, counts were estimated from reference gene primer amplification. The protocol was immunoSEQ multiplex PCR, while the TCRdb copy is restricted to in-frame clones and leaves out a portion. The DNA gave D and trimming, while V, J and clone size come from that table. The sample holds 86,000 or so clones, about 89% seen once. This CDR3 contains 13 residues. Germline loops: CDR1 SGHDN, CDR2 FVKESK. J was trimmed by 9 bases and V by 5 bases; bases with no gene match: 3.

This TCR was sampled from a man between 45 and 60 years old with active or convalescent COVID-19. The sample consisted of peripheral blood. The chain has TRBV14 and TRBJ1-6; 8 nucleotides line up with TRBD1. CDR3 amino acids: CASSSTGVSPLHF. In DNA, the CDR3 is TGTGCCAGCAGCTCGACAGGGGTTTCACCCCTCCACTTT.